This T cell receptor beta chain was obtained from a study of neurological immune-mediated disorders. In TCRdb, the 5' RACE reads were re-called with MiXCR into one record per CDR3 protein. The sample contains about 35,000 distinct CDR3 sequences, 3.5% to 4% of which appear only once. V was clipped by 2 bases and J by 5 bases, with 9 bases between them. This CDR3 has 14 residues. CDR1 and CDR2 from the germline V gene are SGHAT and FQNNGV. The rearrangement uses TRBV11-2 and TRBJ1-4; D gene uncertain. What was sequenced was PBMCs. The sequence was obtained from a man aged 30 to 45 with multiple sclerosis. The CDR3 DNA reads TGTGCCAGCAGCTTAAACTTGGTGAATGAAAAACTGTTTTTT. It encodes CASSLNLVNEKLFF.